The source of this TCR beta chain is a study of T cell responses to AZD1222 COVID-19 vaccine. Study findings and constraints: Baseline antibody screening turned up just six or seven seropositive AZD1222 recipients. Donors, mostly white British, included more females; clonal diversity was possibly underestimated. With dominance at 160-218 and 743-854, vaccine-associated CD4 TCRs spanned spike.

This CDR3 spans 16 amino acids. The V gene end was trimmed by 3 bases and the J gene end by 4 bases; junction bases not matched to a gene: 14. CDR1 and CDR2 (germline): SQVTM, ANQGSEA. Sequencing was performed with immunoSEQ multiplex PCR; in TCRdb, only in-frame clones are kept and a portion is missing. Here the sample spans tens of thousands of clones, approximately 85% being singletons. Concerning this clone: Its antigen is undetermined.

The receptor's source is an adult who received the AZD1222 COVID-19 vaccine. Sequences were derived from peripheral blood, sampled 28 days after the second AZD1222 dose. This chain connects TRBV29-1 to TRBJ2-7; the match to TRBD2 covers 8 bases. CDR3 nucleotides: TGCAGCGTTGAGGGGGGGAGTAGCGGGAACTTTTACGAGCAGTACTTC. Amino acids: CSVEGGSSGNFYEQYF.